This T cell receptor beta chain came from a study of blood T cell repertoires in COVID-19. Study background: The United States, Italy and Spain supplied acute and convalescent COVID-19 samples.

Authors' analysis steps: From reference gene primer amplification, estimates of nucleated cell counts were derived. Repertoires were generated with immunoSEQ multiplex PCR, while TCRdb's copy carries only in-frame clones and drops some. That table supplies the V and J calls and clone size; D and trimming were determined from the DNA. The table has roughly 260,000 clones, 88% seen once; the top ten hold approximately 3.8%. The CDR3 extends over 14 amino acids. Trimming removed 6 bases from V and 3 bases from J; junction bases left unmatched: 7. Germline CDR1 reads MNHEY; CDR2 reads SVGAGI. Source material: peripheral blood. V usage is TRBV6-5 and J usage is TRBJ1-2; 7 nucleotides align to TRBD1. The sequence came from a man aged 55 to 70 who had recovered from COVID-19. CDR3: CASSIQGWDYGYTF. The CDR3 coding sequence is TGTGCCAGCAGCATACAGGGGTGGGACTATGGCTACACCTTC.